A selection of T cell receptor beta chains follows, all from one sample in a study of identical twins. TCRdb reanalysed the 5' RACE reads using MiXCR and keeps one entry per CDR3 protein. The table has around 510,000 distinct CDR3 sequences, more than 13% seen once. The same sample was also studied in work on yellow fever vaccine responses in identical twins.

The sequenced sample consisted of CD4+ T cells sorted from blood. These receptors were collected from a woman between 18 and 29 years old in good health. The CDR3 runs from the conserved cysteine through the conserved F or W. The order of the fields is clone size, V gene, D gene, J gene, CDR3 protein, CDR3 DNA. A D gene is named only where the DNA matches it firmly. A row's size may be missing; if present it is once, few, many or a size class.

many	TRBV7-8	NA	TRBJ2-4	CASSADRRKNIQYF	TGTGCCAGCAGCGCCGACAGGCGCAAAAACATTCAGTACTTC
NA	TRBV30	NA	TRBJ2-7	CAYPGTVHEQYF	TGTGCCTACCCCGGGACGGTCCACGAGCAGTACTTC
NA	TRBV10-3	NA	TRBJ2-1	CAISKGTEEQFF	TGTGCCATCAGTAAGGGGACGGAAGAGCAGTTCTTC
NA	TRBV27	TRBD2	TRBJ2-3	CASSFRTSGIGGVTDTQYF	TGTGCCAGCAGTTTCCGGACTAGCGGGATTGGTGGAGTCACAGATACGCAGTATTTT
NA	TRBV15	NA	TRBJ2-5	CATSRDLEKETQYF	TGTGCCACCAGCAGAGATCTGGAAAAAGAGACCCAGTACTTC
NA	TRBV4-3	NA	TRBJ2-2	CASSQEGGGTGELFF	TGCGCCAGCAGCCAAGAGGGGGGAGGCACCGGGGAGCTGTTTTTT
NA	TRBV28	NA	TRBJ2-4	CASSLRAEILKNIQYF	TGTGCCAGCAGTTTGAGGGCAGAGATCCTTAAAAACATTCAGTACTTC
NA	TRBV2	TRBD2	TRBJ2-5	CALSFFVGTSGHPETQYF	TGTGCCCTCAGTTTTTTTGTTGGGACTAGCGGGCATCCGGAGACCCAGTACTTC
NA	TRBV7-2	NA	TRBJ1-1	CASRPGTTNTEAFF	TGTGCCAGCAGGCCCGGGACAACGAACACTGAAGCTTTCTTT
few	TRBV7-9	NA	TRBJ2-1	CASSLVEGPLNEQFF	TGTGCCAGCAGCTTAGTCGAGGGACCCCTCAATGAGCAGTTCTTC
NA	TRBV6-1	NA	TRBJ2-3	CASSELIGRSTDTQYF	TGTGCCAGCAGTGAACTCATCGGTAGAAGCACAGATACGCAGTATTTT
NA	TRBV20-1	TRBD2	TRBJ2-7	CSAREAGRGGEQYF	TGCAGTGCTAGAGAAGCCGGGAGGGGTGGCGAGCAGTACTTC
NA	TRBV4-1	NA	TRBJ2-3	CASSRVGGRTDTQYF	TGCGCCAGCAGCCGAGTGGGGGGACGCACAGATACGCAGTATTTT
few	TRBV5-1	NA	TRBJ1-1	CASSTDTEAFF	TGCGCCAGCAGCACGGACACTGAAGCTTTCTTT
NA	TRBV7-8	TRBD2	TRBJ2-5	CASSFFRSSGGETQYF	TGTGCCAGCAGCTTCTTTCGGTCTAGCGGGGGGGAGACCCAGTACTTC
NA	TRBV12-3/TRBV12-4	TRBD2	TRBJ2-7	CASSRGGSRSYEQYF	TGTGCCAGCAGTCGGGGAGGGTCGAGGAGCTACGAGCAGTACTTC
NA	TRBV6-5	NA	TRBJ2-6	CASSYRQASGANVLTF	TGTGCCAGCAGTTACCGACAGGCTTCTGGGGCCAACGTCCTGACTTTC
few	TRBV2	TRBD2	TRBJ2-2	CASRLAGASGTGELFF	TGTGCCAGCAGACTAGCGGGAGCCTCTGGAACCGGGGAGCTGTTTTTT
NA	TRBV7-2	NA	TRBJ2-1	CASRDGQEGSYNEQFF	TGTGCCAGCAGAGACGGACAGGAGGGGTCCTACAATGAGCAGTTCTTC
NA	TRBV6-1	NA	TRBJ1-3	CASSARLGSGGGGNTIYF	TGTGCCAGCAGTGCGAGGCTGGGCTCCGGGGGAGGAGGAAACACCATATATTTT
NA	TRBV4-2	TRBD1	TRBJ2-2	CASSQDLSRGMFF	TGTGCCAGCAGCCAAGATCTCTCCAGGGGGATGTTTTTT
NA	TRBV9	TRBD1	TRBJ2-5	CASSVEGAQTQYF	TGTGCCAGCAGCGTAGAGGGGGCCCAGACCCAGTACTTC
many	TRBV20-1	NA	TRBJ2-3	CSARDSRQGTDTQYF	TGCAGTGCTAGAGATAGCAGGCAGGGCACAGATACGCAGTATTTT
few	TRBV6-1	NA	TRBJ2-7	CASSVNRDYEQYF	TGTGCCAGCAGTGTGAACCGGGACTACGAGCAGTACTTC
NA	TRBV7-3	NA	TRBJ2-1	CASGRRDNTYNEQFF	TGTGCCAGCGGACGCCGGGACAACACCTACAATGAGCAGTTCTTC
NA	TRBV10-3	TRBD1	TRBJ2-1	CATGDRGKTDEQFF	TGTGCCACCGGGGACAGGGGGAAAACCGATGAGCAGTTCTTC
many	TRBV15	NA	TRBJ2-7	CATSSRRGGSSYEQYF	TGTGCCACCAGCTCCCGGAGAGGGGGAAGCTCCTACGAGCAGTACTTC
few	TRBV5-1	TRBD2	TRBJ2-7	CASSVAGNSYEQYF	TGCGCCAGCAGCGTAGCGGGTAACTCCTACGAGCAGTACTTC
NA	TRBV15	NA	TRBJ2-7	CATSRDRSAQGYEQYF	TGTGCCACCAGCAGAGATCGCAGCGCCCAGGGGTACGAGCAGTACTTC
NA	TRBV18	TRBD1	TRBJ1-2	CASSAGQENYGYTF	TGTGCCAGCTCAGCGGGACAGGAGAACTATGGCTACACCTTC
NA	TRBV12-3/TRBV12-4	NA	TRBJ1-5	CASSTFGPQHF	TGTGCCAGCAGCACGTTCGGGCCCCAGCATTTT
few	TRBV19	NA	TRBJ1-1	CASSNRGGNTEAFF	TGTGCCAGTAGTAATCGAGGGGGGAACACTGAAGCTTTCTTT
few	TRBV7-2	TRBD2	TRBJ2-3	CASSPRLAGGHTDTQYF	TGTGCCAGCAGCCCCCGACTAGCGGGGGGACACACAGATACGCAGTATTTT
NA	TRBV4-3	TRBD2	TRBJ2-5	CVSSQDVEAGGHKTQYF	TGCGTCAGCAGCCAAGACGTGGAAGCGGGAGGGCACAAGACCCAGTACTTC
NA	TRBV10-3	NA	TRBJ2-7	CAIRGGRDLYEQYF	TGTGCCATCAGGGGGGGCAGAGACCTGTACGAGCAGTACTTC
few	TRBV12-3/TRBV12-4	NA	TRBJ1-5	CASRGTKRNQPQHF	TGTGCCAGCAGGGGGACGAAACGCAATCAGCCCCAGCATTTT
many	TRBV29-1	TRBD2	TRBJ2-5	CSVAPVSGEKETQYF	TGCAGCGTTGCCCCCGTTAGCGGGGAAAAAGAGACCCAGTACTTC
NA	TRBV7-2	TRBD2	TRBJ2-7	CASSLVGGLAGAHEQYF	TGTGCCAGCAGCTTAGTTGGAGGGCTAGCGGGAGCCCACGAGCAGTACTTC
many	TRBV10-3	TRBD1	TRBJ1-5	CAISGGTGNQPQHF	TGTGCCATCAGCGGGGGGACAGGGAATCAGCCCCAGCATTTT
few	TRBV5-6	TRBD1	TRBJ2-7	CASSPWDRRISYEQYF	TGTGCCAGCAGCCCCTGGGACAGGAGAATCTCCTACGAGCAGTACTTC
few	TRBV7-3	NA	TRBJ1-1	CASSLQPRTEAFF	TGTGCCAGCAGCTTACAGCCGAGGACTGAAGCTTTCTTT
few	TRBV5-5	TRBD1	TRBJ2-5	CASSLVAGGAETQYF	TGTGCCAGCAGCTTGGTCGCAGGGGGCGCGGAGACCCAGTACTTC
many	TRBV6-2/TRBV6-3	TRBD1	TRBJ1-1	CASDDRVNVEAFF	TGTGCCAGCGACGACAGGGTTAACGTTGAAGCTTTCTTT
few	TRBV20-1	NA	TRBJ2-5	CSARKSGSQETQYF	TGCAGTGCTAGGAAGTCGGGGAGCCAAGAGACCCAGTACTTC
NA	TRBV12-3/TRBV12-4	TRBD1	TRBJ2-3	CASRPWVGTGASGDTQYF	TGTGCCAGCAGACCCTGGGTCGGGACAGGGGCTTCGGGAGATACGCAGTATTTT
NA	TRBV5-6	NA	TRBJ2-7	CASSSLGKAHEQYF	TGTGCCAGCAGCTCCCTGGGTAAGGCCCACGAGCAGTACTTC
NA	TRBV27	NA	TRBJ2-2	CASKKDGRTGELFF	TGTGCCAGCAAGAAGGACGGTCGGACCGGGGAGCTGTTTTTT
NA	TRBV10-3	TRBD1	TRBJ2-1	CAISESYDRDEQFF	TGTGCCATCAGTGAGTCCTACGACAGGGACGAGCAGTTCTTC
few	TRBV29-1	NA	TRBJ2-5	CSVGWEETQYF	TGCAGCGTTGGGTGGGAAGAGACCCAGTACTTC
NA	TRBV5-1	TRBD2	TRBJ2-3	CASSASGDSTDTQYF	TGCGCCAGCAGCGCGAGCGGGGACTCCACAGATACGCAGTATTTT
few	TRBV28	TRBD2	TRBJ2-7	CASIGSGSSYEQYF	TGTGCCAGCATCGGTAGCGGGAGCTCATACGAGCAGTACTTC
NA	TRBV6-2/TRBV6-3	NA	TRBJ2-7	CASSYTGTYEQYF	TGTGCCAGCAGTTACACAGGTACCTACGAGCAGTACTTC